This T cell receptor (beta chain) was identified in a study of control samples from healthy donors and cancer patients. CDR3 length equals 15 residues. The V end lost 3 bases, the J end lost 7 bases, and 19 bases lay between the germline ends. The germline gives CDR1 SGHRS, CDR2 YFSETQ. Profiling relied on immunoSEQ multiplex PCR, and the TCRdb table lists in-frame clones only, not all of them. This table has around 68,000 clones, 75% to 85% appearing once. J is TRBJ1-1 and V is TRBV5-1; a weak D match, TRBD1 (5 bases). This receptor was obtained from a man between 60 and 75 years old in good health. Material: blood. This CDR3 reads CASSWGQGGTGEAFF. CDR3 DNA: TGCGCCAGCAGCTGGGGTCAGGGAGGGACGGGTGAAGCTTTCTTT.